Given below is one T cell receptor (beta chain) in context. The antigen remains undetermined. These data originate in a study of T cell responses to AZD1222 COVID-19 vaccine. Findings and limits, study-wide: Females outnumbered males among donors, who were mostly white British; clonal diversity was possibly underestimated. The span of vaccine-associated CD4 TCRs extended across spike, with dominance at 160-218 and 743-854. Reportedly, close to half of spike-specific TCRs are directed against unmutated variant regions. Increases in Spike-specific TCR breadth and depth were seen after two AZD1222 doses.

Libraries were prepared by immunoSEQ multiplex PCR; TCRdb keeps only in-frame clonotypes and omits some of them. This table holds about 60,000 clones, 75% to 95% found once. Trimming cost V 6 bases and J 3 bases; bases outside gene matches: 5. This CDR3 contains 14 residues. CDR1 is MNHEY and CDR2 is SVGAGI in the germline V gene. The source was peripheral blood, collected 28 days after the second dose of the MenACWY control vaccine. The chain combines TRBV6-5 with TRBJ1-5, with TRBD1 matching 7 bases. The clonotype was recovered from an adult who received the MenACWY meningococcal vaccine as a control. This chain's CDR3 is CASRRTGVNQPQHF. CDR3 nucleotides: TGTGCCAGCAGGCGCACAGGGGTCAATCAGCCCCAGCATTTT.